The present T cell receptor (beta chain) was sequenced within a study of immune characterization of retroperitoneal liposarcoma. The CDR3 sequence is 14 residues long. The germline CDR1 and CDR2 sequences are MNHNS and SASEGT. Trimming took off 4 bases at V and 5 bases at J, with 12 bases between the two ends. TCRdb fed the PCR reads into MiXCR, producing one record per CDR3 protein. The table lists around 10,000 distinct CDR3 sequences, 28% of them singletons. This clonotype has just a few counts. The chain has TRBV6-1 and TRBJ1-5; D might be TRBD1 (5 bases). The TCR sequence derives from a male donor with retroperitoneal liposarcoma. What was sequenced was tumor tissue. The CDR3 DNA sequence: TGTGCCAGCAGTGTGGTAGGGGCTGATCAGCCCCAGCATTTT. It yields the protein CASSVVGADQPQHF.